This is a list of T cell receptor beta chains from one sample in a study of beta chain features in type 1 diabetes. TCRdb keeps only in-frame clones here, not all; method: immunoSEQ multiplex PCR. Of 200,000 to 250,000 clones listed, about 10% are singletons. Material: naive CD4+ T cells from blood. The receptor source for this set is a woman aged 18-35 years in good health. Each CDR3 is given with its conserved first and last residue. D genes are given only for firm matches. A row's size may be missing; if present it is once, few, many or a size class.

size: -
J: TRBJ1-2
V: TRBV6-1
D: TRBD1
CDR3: CASRGQGYGYTF
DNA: TGTGCCAGCAGAGGACAGGGCTATGGCTACACCTTC

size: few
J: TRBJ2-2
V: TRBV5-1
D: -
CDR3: CASSPFPGQLINRTGELFF
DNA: TGCGCCAGCAGCCCCTTCCCGGGTCAACTTATTAACCGTACCGGGGAGCTGTTTTTT

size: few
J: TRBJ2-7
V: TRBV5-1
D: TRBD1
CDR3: CASSLAGQGTYEQYF
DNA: TGCGCCAGCAGCTTAGCGGGACAGGGGACGTACGAGCAGTACTTC

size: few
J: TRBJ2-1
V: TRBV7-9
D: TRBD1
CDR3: CASSLTGTVDNEQFF
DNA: TGTGCCAGCAGCTTAACCGGGACAGTAGACAATGAGCAGTTCTTC

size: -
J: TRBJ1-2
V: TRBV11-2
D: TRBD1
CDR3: CASSQTGGRIDDGYTF
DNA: TGTGCCAGCAGCCAGACAGGGGGCCGGATTGATGATGGCTACACCTTC

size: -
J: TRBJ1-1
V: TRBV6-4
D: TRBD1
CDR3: CASSDSGQALTEAFF
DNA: TGTGCCAGCAGTGACTCGGGACAGGCGCTCACTGAAGCTTTCTTT

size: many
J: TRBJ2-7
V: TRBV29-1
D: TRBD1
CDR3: CSAGGGQGSDEQYF
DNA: TGCAGCGCCGGGGGGGGACAGGGGAGTGACGAGCAGTACTTC

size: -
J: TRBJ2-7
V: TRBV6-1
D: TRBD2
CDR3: CASSKGLAGGLEQYF
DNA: TGTGCCAGCAGTAAGGGACTAGCGGGAGGGTTAGAGCAGTACTTC

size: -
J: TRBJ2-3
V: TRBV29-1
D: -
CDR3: CSVSVGRGGTDTQYF
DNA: TGCAGCGTTTCCGTTGGCCGCGGGGGCACAGATACGCAGTATTTT

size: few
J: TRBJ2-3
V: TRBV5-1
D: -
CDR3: CASSRGEITDTQYF
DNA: TGCGCCAGCAGCAGGGGTGAAATCACAGATACGCAGTATTTT

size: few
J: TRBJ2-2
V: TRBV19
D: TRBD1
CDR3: CASSPQGTGELFF
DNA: TGTGCCAGTAGCCCACAGGGGACCGGGGAGCTGTTTTTT

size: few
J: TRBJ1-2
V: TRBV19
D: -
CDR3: CASKRNDRSYYGYTF
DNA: TGTGCCAGTAAAAGAAATGACAGGAGCTACTATGGCTACACCTTC

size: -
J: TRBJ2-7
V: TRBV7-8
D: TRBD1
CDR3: CASSFSTGAYEQYF
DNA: TGTGCCAGCAGCTTCTCGACAGGGGCCTACGAGCAGTACTTC

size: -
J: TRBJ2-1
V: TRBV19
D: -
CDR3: CASSNPGVSSYNEQFF
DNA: TGTGCCAGTAGTAATCCGGGGGTAAGCTCCTACAATGAGCAGTTCTTC

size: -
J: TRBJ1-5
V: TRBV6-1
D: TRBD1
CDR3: CASSGGTGANQPQHF
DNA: TGTGCCAGCAGTGGTGGGACAGGGGCCAATCAGCCCCAGCATTTT

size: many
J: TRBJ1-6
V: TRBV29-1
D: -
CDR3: CSVASAGDNSPLHF
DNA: TGCAGCGTTGCGTCGGCAGGGGATAATTCACCCCTCCACTTT

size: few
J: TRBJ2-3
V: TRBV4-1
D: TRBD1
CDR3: CASSQDRGQGVPDTQYF
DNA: TGCGCCAGCAGCCAAGATCGGGGACAGGGCGTCCCAGATACGCAGTATTTT

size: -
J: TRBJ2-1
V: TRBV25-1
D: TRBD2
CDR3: CASSEWLAASGPYNEQFF
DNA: TGTGCCAGCAGTGAATGGTTGGCGGCTAGCGGGCCCTACAATGAGCAGTTCTTC

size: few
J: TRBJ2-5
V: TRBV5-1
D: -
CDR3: CASSLTLAQETQYF
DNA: TGCGCCAGCAGCTTAACCCTAGCTCAAGAGACCCAGTACTTC

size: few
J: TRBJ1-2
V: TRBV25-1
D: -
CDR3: CASSEYYGYGYTF
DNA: TGTGCCAGCAGTGAATACTACGGCTATGGCTACACCTTC

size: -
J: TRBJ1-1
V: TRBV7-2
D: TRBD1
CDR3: CASSPKTGFITEAFF
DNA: TGTGCCAGCAGCCCAAAGACAGGGTTCATCACTGAAGCTTTCTTT

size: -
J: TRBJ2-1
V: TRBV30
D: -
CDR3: CAWKVAVSNEQFF
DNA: TGTGCCTGGAAGGTAGCGGTTAGCAATGAGCAGTTCTTC

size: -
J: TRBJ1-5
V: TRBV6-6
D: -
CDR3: CASSSQSGQPQHF
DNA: TGTGCCAGCAGTTCGCAGTCGGGGCAGCCCCAGCATTTT

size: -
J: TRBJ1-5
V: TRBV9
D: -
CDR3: CASSSHQTAGYNQPQHF
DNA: TGTGCCAGCAGCTCTCATCAGACGGCAGGCTACAATCAGCCCCAGCATTTT

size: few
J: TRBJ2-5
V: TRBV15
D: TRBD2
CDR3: CATSIRTSGRRWEETQYF
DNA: TGTGCCACCAGCATAAGGACTAGCGGGAGGAGATGGGAAGAGACCCAGTACTTC

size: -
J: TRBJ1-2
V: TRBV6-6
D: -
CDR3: CASSWRMETDYGYTF
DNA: TGTGCCAGCAGTTGGCGGATGGAAACCGACTATGGCTACACCTTC

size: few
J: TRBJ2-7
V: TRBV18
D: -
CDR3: CASSPSAYGYEQYF
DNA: TGTGCCAGCTCACCGAGCGCTTATGGCTACGAGCAGTACTTC

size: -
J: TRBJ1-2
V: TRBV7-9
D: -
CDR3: CASSLAPGGGYTF
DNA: TGTGCCAGCAGCTTAGCGCCGGGTGGAGGCTACACCTTC

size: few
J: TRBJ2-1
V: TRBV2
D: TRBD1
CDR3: CASSVDRHDEQFF
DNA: TGTGCCAGCAGTGTGGACAGGCATGATGAGCAGTTCTTC

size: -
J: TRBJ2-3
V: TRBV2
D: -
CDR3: CASSEDSSDTQYF
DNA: TGTGCCAGCAGTGAGGACAGTTCAGATACGCAGTATTTT

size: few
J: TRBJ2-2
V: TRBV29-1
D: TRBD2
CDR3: CSVRGLAGDTGELFF
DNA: TGCAGCGTTCGGGGACTAGCGGGAGACACCGGGGAGCTGTTTTTT

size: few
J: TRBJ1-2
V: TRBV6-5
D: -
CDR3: CACRDTDLGYTF
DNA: TGTGCATGCCGGGACACCGATCTGGGCTACACCTTC

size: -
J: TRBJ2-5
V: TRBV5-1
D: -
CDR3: CASSFSETQYF
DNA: TGCGCCAGCAGCTTTTCTGAGACCCAGTACTTC

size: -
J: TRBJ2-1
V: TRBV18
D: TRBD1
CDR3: CASSPDRVDNEQFF
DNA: TGTGCCAGCTCACCTGACAGGGTCGACAATGAGCAGTTCTTC

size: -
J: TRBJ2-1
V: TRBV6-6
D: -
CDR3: CASSYLQDGEQFF
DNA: TGTGCCAGCAGTTACTTGCAGGATGGTGAGCAGTTCTTC

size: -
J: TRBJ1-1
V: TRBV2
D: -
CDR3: CASSAERDTEAFF
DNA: TGTGCCAGCAGTGCAGAGAGGGACACTGAAGCTTTCTTT

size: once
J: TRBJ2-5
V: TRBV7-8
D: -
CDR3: CASSPGTGAQETQYF
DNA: TGTGCCAGCAGCCCCGGGACTGGTGCGCAAGAGACCCAGTACTTC

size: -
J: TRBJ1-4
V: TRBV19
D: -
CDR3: CASSPTRGEKLFF
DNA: TGTGCCAGTAGTCCAACCCGAGGGGAAAAACTGTTTTTT

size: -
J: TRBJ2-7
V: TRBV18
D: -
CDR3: CASSETVTPYEQYF
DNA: TGTGCCAGCTCAGAGACAGTAACCCCCTACGAGCAGTACTTC

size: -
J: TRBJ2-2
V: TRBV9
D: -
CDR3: CASSFNRETGELFF
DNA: TGTGCCAGCAGCTTTAATCGGGAAACCGGGGAGCTGTTTTTT

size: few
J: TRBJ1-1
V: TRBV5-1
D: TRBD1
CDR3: CATPGTVNTEAFF
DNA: TGCGCCACCCCCGGGACAGTGAACACTGAAGCTTTCTTT

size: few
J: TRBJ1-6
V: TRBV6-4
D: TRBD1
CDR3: CASSEGQGNSPLHF
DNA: TGTGCCAGCAGTGAAGGACAGGGGAATTCACCCCTCCACTTT

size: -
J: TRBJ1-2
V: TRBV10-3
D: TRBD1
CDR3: CAIRTATGPGYTF
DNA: TGTGCCATCAGGACCGCGACAGGGCCTGGCTACACCTTC

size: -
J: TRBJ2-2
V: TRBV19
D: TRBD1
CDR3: CATQHRDSAGELFF
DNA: TGTGCCACCCAACACCGGGACAGCGCCGGGGAGCTGTTTTTT

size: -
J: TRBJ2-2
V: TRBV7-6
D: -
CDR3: CASSLILLGANTGELFF
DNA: TGTGCCAGCAGCTTAATCCTCCTCGGAGCGAACACCGGGGAGCTGTTTTTT

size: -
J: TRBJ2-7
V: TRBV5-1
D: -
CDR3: CASSKGGGLQIHEQYF
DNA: TGCGCCAGCAGCAAAGGAGGAGGGTTACAGATACACGAGCAGTACTTC

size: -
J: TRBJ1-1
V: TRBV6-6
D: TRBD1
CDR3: CASSSEGQGNTEAFF
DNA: TGTGCCAGCAGTTCCGAGGGACAGGGGAACACTGAAGCTTTCTTT

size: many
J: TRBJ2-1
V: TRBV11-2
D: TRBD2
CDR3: CASSSVSGGTNEQFF
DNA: TGTGCCAGCAGCTCTGTTTCGGGAGGTACCAATGAGCAGTTCTTC

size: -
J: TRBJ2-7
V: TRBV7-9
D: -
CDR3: CASSPRGADPYEQYF
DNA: TGTGCCAGCAGCCCCCGGGGGGCCGACCCCTACGAGCAGTACTTC

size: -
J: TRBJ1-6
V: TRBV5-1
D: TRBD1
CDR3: CASSLWGTGFALNSPLHF
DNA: TGCGCCAGCAGCTTGTGGGGGACAGGGTTTGCCCTAAATTCACCCCTCCACTTT

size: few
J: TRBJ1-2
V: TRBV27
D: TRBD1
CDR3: CASSLSPGQGNGYTF
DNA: TGTGCCAGCAGTCTATCCCCGGGACAGGGAAATGGCTACACCTTC

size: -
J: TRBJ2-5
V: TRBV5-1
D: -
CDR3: CASSLITGPSEGTQYF
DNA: TGCGCCAGCAGCTTGATTACTGGACCCTCCGAGGGGACCCAGTACTTC

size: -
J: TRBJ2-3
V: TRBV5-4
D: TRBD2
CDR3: CASSPLAGGTTDTQYF
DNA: TGTGCCAGCAGCCCACTAGCGGGAGGGACGACAGATACGCAGTATTTT

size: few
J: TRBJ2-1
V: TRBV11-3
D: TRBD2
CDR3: CASSSGTSGSLLASNEQFF
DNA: TGTGCCAGCAGCTCCGGGACTAGCGGGAGCCTCCTGGCGAGCAATGAGCAGTTCTTC

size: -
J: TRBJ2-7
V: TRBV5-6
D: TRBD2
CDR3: CASSHGGLAGGRGEQYF
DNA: TGTGCCAGCAGCCATGGCGGCCTAGCGGGAGGACGGGGGGAGCAGTACTTC

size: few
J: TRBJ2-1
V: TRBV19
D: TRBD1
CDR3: CASSTDRGLGNEQFF
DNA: TGTGCCAGTAGTACCGACAGGGGGCTGGGGAATGAGCAGTTCTTC

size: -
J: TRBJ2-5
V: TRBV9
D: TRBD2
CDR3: CASSVVPSGAQETQYF
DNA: TGTGCCAGCAGCGTAGTTCCTAGCGGGGCCCAAGAGACCCAGTACTTC

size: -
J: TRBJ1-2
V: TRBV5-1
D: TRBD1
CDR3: CASSSGTGVFGGYTF
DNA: TGCGCCAGCAGCTCTGGGACAGGGGTTTTCGGTGGCTACACCTTC

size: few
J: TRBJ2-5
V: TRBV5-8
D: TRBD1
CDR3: CASGRTGFMQETQYF
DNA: TGTGCCAGCGGCCGGACAGGCTTCATGCAAGAGACCCAGTACTTC

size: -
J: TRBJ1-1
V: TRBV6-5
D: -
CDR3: CASSVRAMVGVGAFF
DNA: TGTGCCAGCAGTGTCCGGGCGATGGTGGGAGTTGGAGCTTTCTTT